This passage covers 31 T cell receptor beta chains from one sample sequenced in a study of T cell responses to AZD1222 COVID-19 vaccine (dated by TCRdb to about 2021). Reading the label with the study, this specimen's time point is: baseline before first vaccination. Library preparation was by the immunoSEQ multiplex PCR assay. Held by TCRdb, this immuneACCESS table contains in-frame sequences only and omits some clones. Under half of the omission traces to an unresolved V gene where checked; the cause of the rest is unknown. This sample gives over 100,000 clones in total; over 90% of them show up just once. Clones ranked in the top ten supply around 5% of the sample. This specimen was peripheral blood, taken on day 0 of AZD1222 vaccination. The receptors stem from an adult in good health.

This chain links TRBV6-2 or TRBV6-3 with TRBJ1-2; D is perhaps TRBD1 (6 bases). V was pared by 2 bases and J by 0 bases, with 19 bases between. The germline CDR1 and CDR2 sequences are MNHEY and SVGEGT. The CDR3 loop spans 18 amino acids. The CDR3 region is CASSYTIDRRLANYGYTF. CDR3 sequence (DNA): TGTGCCAGCAGTTACACCATCGACAGGCGACTCGCTAACTATGGCTACACCTTC.

The chain combines TRBV10-3 with TRBJ1-5; D call uncertain. The germline V and J ends were trimmed by 7 bases and 11 bases, with 18 bases remaining between them. There are 13 residues in the CDR3. CDR1 is ENHRY and CDR2 is SYGVKD in the germline V gene. CDR3 in amino acids: CAIMGSRRGTQHF. The DNA of the CDR3 is TGTGCCATCATGGGTTCCCGCCGAGGAACCCAGCATTTT.

The V and J genes are TRBV6-4 and TRBJ1-4; 10 nucleotides align to TRBD1. The ends lost 6 bases at V and 3 bases at J; junction bases unmatched: 16. The CDR3 extends over 19 amino acids. Germline CDR1 reads MRHNA; CDR2 reads SNTAGT. CDR3 coding DNA: TGTGCCAGCAGCTCTCCTCCGGGACAGGGGATTTGGGCTAATGAAAAACTGTTTTTT. It is translated as CASSSPPGQGIWANEKLFF.

The genes are TRBV5-6 and TRBJ2-4; no clear D gene. The germline V and J ends were trimmed by 0 bases and 7 bases, with 8 bases remaining between them. This CDR3 is built from 13 residues. Germline lookup yields CDR1 SGHDT and CDR2 YYEEEE. Here the CDR3 DNA reads TGTGCCAGCAGCTTGGGGGCTATGAACATTCAGTACTTC. It yields the protein CASSLGAMNIQYF. Supplemented by reference TRBV5-6 and TRBJ2-4, the full variable domain reads DAGVTQSPTHLIKTRGQQVTLRCSPKSGHDTVSWYQQALGQGPQFIFQYYEEEERQRGNFPDRFSGHQFPNYSSELNVNALLLGDSALYLCASSLGAMNIQYFGAGTRLSVL.

V is TRBV18 and J is TRBJ2-1; D not resolved. CDR3 length: 13 residues. The V end lost 2 bases, the J end lost 9 bases, and 11 bases lay between the germline ends. Germline V gene sequence: CDR1 KGHSH, CDR2 LQKENI. The CDR3 nucleotides are TGTGCCAGCTCACCAGGCCTAGAAGGTGAGCAGTTCTTC. Amino acids: CASSPGLEGEQFF.

The chain uses TRBV5-4 and TRBJ2-7; 8 positions match TRBD1. The trim removed 4 bases at V and 3 bases at J, leaving 6 bases unmatched. CDR3 length: 14 residues. The V gene's germline CDR1 is SGHNT and CDR2 YYREEE (reference sequence). In DNA, the CDR3 is TGTGCCAGCAGCCCCGGACAGGGAGGCTACGAGCAGTACTTC. Protein product: CASSPGQGGYEQYF. Full variable domain (missing parts from reference TRBV5-4 and TRBJ2-7): ETGVTQSPTHLIKTRGQQVTLRCSSQSGHNTVSWYQQALGQGPQFIFQYYREEENGRGNFPPRFSGLQFPNYSSELNVNALELDDSALYLCASSPGQGGYEQYFGPGTRLTVT.

The J gene is TRBJ1-1, the V gene TRBV4-2; TRBD1 is a possible D gene (5 bases). The CDR3 runs 13 residues. Trimming cost V 4 bases and J 5 bases, with 11 bases left between them. Germline V CDR1 and CDR2: LGHNA, YNFKEQ. CDR3 sequence reads: CASSPRRGTEAFF. Written as DNA, the CDR3 is TGTGCCAGCAGCCCCCGAAGGGGTACTGAAGCTTTCTTT.

The V gene is TRBV4-2, the J gene TRBJ2-2; possibly TRBD2 for D (5 bases). The CDR3 length is 16 residues. V shed 4 bases and J shed 2 bases, with 14 bases lying between them. CDR1 LGHNA and CDR2 YNFKEQ come from the germline V gene. The CDR3 here is CASSREPGSNTGELFF. CDR3 sequence (DNA): TGTGCCAGCAGCCGCGAACCGGGATCCAACACCGGGGAGCTGTTTTTT.

CDR3 coding DNA: TGTGCCAGCAGTGATTGGCGGGGTCCTGAAGCTTTCTTT. This codes for CASSDWRGPEAFF. This sequence joins TRBV25-1 and TRBJ1-1; D not resolved. The CDR3 sequence is 13 residues long. Deletions cut 3 bases from V and 6 bases from J, with 11 bases between. Germline V gives CDR1 MGHDK, CDR2 SYGVNS. The full variable domain, rest sourced from reference TRBV25-1 and TRBJ1-1, is EADIYQTPRYLVIGTGKKITLECSQTMGHDKMYWYQQDPGMELHLIHYSYGVNSTEKGDLSSESTVSRIRTEHFPLTLESARPSHTSQYLCASSDWRGPEAFFGQGTRLTVV.

This clone has just a few counts. This chain joins TRBV13 and TRBJ1-1; no clear D gene. Germline loops: CDR1 PRHDT, CDR2 FYEKMQ (reference sequence). The CDR3 runs to 12 residues. Deletions cut 1 base from V and 11 bases from J, with 11 bases between. The CDR3, as DNA: TGTGCCAGCAGCTTAGTTCTTGGCGCGGCTTTCTTT. It specifies CASSLVLGAAFF.

The J gene is TRBJ2-2, the V gene TRBV27, with D unresolved. The V and J ends lost 3 bases and 7 bases respectively, with 9 bases between them. Per the germline V gene, CDR1 is MNHEY and CDR2 is SMNVEV (reference sequence). The CDR3 covers 13 residues. CDR3 residues: CASSLGRVGELFF. The DNA of the CDR3 is TGTGCCAGCAGTTTGGGTCGGGTCGGGGAGCTGTTTTTT.

The rearrangement joins TRBV6-5 to TRBJ2-7; D not certain. The germline V gene encodes CDR1 MNHEY and CDR2 SVGAGI. With 7 bases removed from V and 4 bases from J, the gap between germline ends came to 8 bases. CDR3 length: 11 amino acids. CDR3 loop: CASTTLYEQYF. For the CDR3, the DNA is TGTGCCAGCACCACCCTATACGAGCAGTACTTC.

The chain recombines TRBV19 with TRBJ1-3, with D maybe TRBD1 (5 bases). The CDR3 covers 15 residues. V gave up 7 bases and J gave up 0 bases, with 13 bases separating them. The V gene's germline CDR1 is LNHDA and CDR2 SQIVND (reference sequence). In nucleotides, the CDR3 is TGTGCCAGTACCGCCTGGGGACTCTCTGGAAACACCATATATTTT. The encoded protein is CASTAWGLSGNTIYF.

The chain couples TRBV3-1 (or the pseudogene TRBV3-2) to TRBJ1-6; D is unclear. Germline V lookup: CDR1 LGHDT, CDR2 YNNKEL (reference sequence). Trimming stripped 3 bases from V and 7 bases from J, with 4 bases between. The CDR3 loop spans 12 amino acids. CDR3 nucleotide sequence: TGTGCCAGCAGCCATGGGAATTCACCCCTCCACTTT. The encoded protein is CASSHGNSPLHF.

V gene TRBV6-1 combines with J gene TRBJ1-5; 11 bases line up with TRBD1. The CDR3 is made up of 17 amino acids. Germline trimming cut 4 bases from V and 7 bases from J; bases unmatched to any gene: 12. From germline, CDR1 is MNHNS and CDR2 SASEGT. CDR3 loop: CASSGGGTGGFRQPQHF. The CDR3, as DNA: TGTGCCAGCAGTGGAGGTGGGACAGGGGGGTTTAGGCAGCCCCAGCATTTT.

The chain recombines TRBV7-9 with TRBJ1-2; 8 bases match TRBD1. The V and J ends lost 4 bases and 6 bases, in that order; junction bases with no gene match: 1. The CDR3 consists of 12 residues. Germline V gives CDR1 SEHNR, CDR2 FQNEAQ (reference sequence). CDR3 in DNA: TGTGCCAGCAGCTCGACAGGGGATGGCTACACCTTC. Its translation: CASSSTGDGYTF.

Sample share makes this clone medium-sized. The V gene is TRBV25-1, the J gene TRBJ1-2; perhaps TRBD1 as D (5 bases). This CDR3 spans 11 amino acids. Germline lookup yields CDR1 MGHDK and CDR2 SYGVNS. Between the trimmed V and J ends, which lost 9 bases and 4 bases, there was a span of 9 bases. The CDR3 sequence is CASWGSYGYTF. For the CDR3, the DNA is TGTGCCAGTTGGGGGTCCTATGGCTACACCTTC.

This chain links TRBV30 with TRBJ2-1; D assignment may be TRBD1 or TRBD2 (6 bases each). Between the trimmed V and J ends, which lost 8 bases and 6 bases, there was a span of 20 bases. The germline gives CDR1 GTSNPN, CDR2 SVGIG (reference sequence). CDR3 length equals 14 residues. This CDR3 reads CARQGRGPPNEQFF. DNA of the CDR3: TGTGCCCGCCAGGGGCGGGGACCCCCCAATGAGCAGTTCTTC.

The V gene is TRBV19, the J gene TRBJ2-7; perhaps TRBD2 as D (6 bases). Germline lookup yields CDR1 LNHDA and CDR2 SQIVND (reference sequence). Trimming took 6 bases from V and 1 from J, leaving 13 bases between them. CDR3 length: 14 amino acids. The CDR3 nucleotides read TGTGCCAGTAGGATGAGCGGGCCTTCCTACGAGCAGTACTTC. Translated: CASRMSGPSYEQYF.

This chain links TRBV18 with TRBJ2-7; TRBD2 aligns across 7 bases. Germline V gene sequence: CDR1 KGHSH, CDR2 LQKENI. The CDR3 is 15 residues long. After removal of 3 bases from V and 2 bases from J, the junction contained 7 bases not matched to a gene. CDR3 protein: CASSPTSSVTYEQYF. The CDR3 coding sequence is TGTGCCAGCTCACCGACTAGCAGCGTCACCTACGAGCAGTACTTC.

The gene calls are TRBV2 and TRBJ1-5; 7 bases agree with TRBD1. Germline assignment: CDR1 SNHLY and CDR2 FYNNEI. This CDR3 is built from 14 residues. The V and J ends lost 7 bases and 4 bases, in that order; junction bases with no gene match: 7. The CDR3 is CASKTGRGNQPQHF. CDR3 DNA: TGTGCCAGCAAGACCGGCAGGGGGAATCAGCCCCAGCATTTT. Full variable domain (remainder filled in from reference TRBV2 and TRBJ1-5): EPEVTQTPSHQVTQMGQEVILRCVPISNHLYFYWYRQILGQKVEFLVSFYNNEISEKSEIFDDQFSVERPDGSNFTLKIRSTKLEDSAMYFCASKTGRGNQPQHFGDGTRLSIL.

The chain uses TRBV7-2 and TRBJ2-1; D may be TRBD2 (6 bases). There are 14 residues in the CDR3. The germline V gene encodes CDR1 SGHTA and CDR2 FQGNSA. Trimming took 5 bases from V and 8 from J, leaving 16 bases between them. The CDR3 here is CASSIGVTGDEQFF. As DNA, the CDR3 is TGTGCCAGCAGCATCGGGGTAACGGGGGATGAGCAGTTCTTC. The full variable domain, its missing parts supplied by reference TRBV7-2 and TRBJ2-1, is GAGVSQSPSNKVTEKGKDVELRCDPISGHTALYWYRQSLGQGLEFLIYFQGNSAPDKSGLPSDRFSAERTGGSVSTLTIQRTQQEDSAVYLCASSIGVTGDEQFFGPGTRLTVL.

This clone was detected once. The chain links TRBV18 to TRBJ2-1, with 16 bases lining up with TRBD2. The CDR3 covers 19 residues. Trimming removed 1 base from V and 7 bases from J; junction bases left unmatched: 10. CDR1 and CDR2 from the germline V gene are KGHSH and LQKENI. The DNA of the CDR3 is TGTGCCAGCTCACCACTCCGTCCCGGGACTAGCGGGAGGGGGAATGAGCAGTTCTTC. The encoded protein is CASSPLRPGTSGRGNEQFF.

The chain links TRBV27 to TRBJ1-5, with no clear D. This CDR3 has 13 residues. Germline CDR1 MNHEY, CDR2 SMNVEV (reference sequence). Trimming took 1 base from V and 5 from J, leaving 6 bases between them. The CDR3 bases are TGTGCCAGCAGTTTATACAGAGATCAGCCCCAGCATTTT. Amino acid sequence: CASSLYRDQPQHF.

The CDR3: CASSELPGQPQHF. For the CDR3, the DNA is TGCGCCAGCAGTGAACTCCCAGGTCAGCCCCAGCATTTT. V usage is TRBV10-1 and J usage is TRBJ1-5, with no clear D. Germline-derived CDR1 and CDR2 are WNHNN and SYGVQD (reference sequence). The ends were cut back, 3 bases at V and 6 bases at J, with 9 bases in the middle. The CDR3 extends over 13 amino acids.

The genes are TRBV2 and TRBJ2-3; 10 bases agree with TRBD2. Per germline, CDR1 SNHLY and CDR2 FYNNEI. The junction had 13 bases not matched to a gene; V was cut back by 2 bases and J by 2 bases. The CDR3 is 19 amino acids. The CDR3 sequence is CASSEYGLAERVPTDTQYF. The CDR3 DNA follows: TGTGCCAGCAGTGAATATGGACTAGCGGAAAGAGTTCCCACAGATACGCAGTATTTT.

The chain recombines TRBV21-1 with TRBJ1-2. TRBV21-1 is a known pseudogene. This CDR3 contains 15 residues. Here the CDR3 reads CASSPGRHTNYGYTF. The CDR3 nucleotides are TGTGCCAGCAGTCCGGGACGCCATACAAACTATGGCTACACCTTC.

This clone was detected a few times. In nucleotides, the CDR3 is TGTGCCAGCACCCGGGACCCTGCGGATGGCTACACCTTC. The encoded protein is CASTRDPADGYTF. V and J are TRBV2 and TRBJ1-2; perhaps TRBD1 as D (5 bases). V gave up 7 bases and J gave up 6 bases, with 15 bases separating them. The CDR3 is 13 amino acids. CDR1 is SNHLY and CDR2 is FYNNEI in the germline V gene.

The CDR3 loop is CASSRGTGGEQYF. CDR3 nucleotides: TGTGCCAGCTCTCGAGGGACAGGGGGCGAGCAGTACTTC. The chain couples TRBV2 to TRBJ2-7, with 11 positions matching TRBD1. Unmatched junction bases numbered 6, after V lost 8 bases and J lost 6 bases. The CDR3 length is 13 residues. Germline assignment: CDR1 SNHLY and CDR2 FYNNEI.

J is TRBJ2-1 and V is TRBV7-3; 12 positions agree with TRBD2. CDR1 is SGHTA, CDR2 FQGTGA, per germline. The CDR3 contains 14 residues. V lost 5 bases, J lost 8 bases, and 4 bases stayed unmatched. CDR3 residues: CASSRLAGAYEQFF. CDR3 DNA sequence: TGTGCCAGCAGCCGACTAGCGGGAGCCTATGAGCAGTTCTTC.

The V gene is TRBV19, the J gene TRBJ1-5, with D unclear. Trimming shortened V by 7 bases and J by 5 bases, and 15 bases separated the two germline ends. CDR1 is LNHDA and CDR2 is SQIVND in the germline V gene (reference sequence). The length of the CDR3 is 14 residues. CDR3 in amino acids: CASNDRAGYQPQHF. The CDR3 coding sequence is TGTGCCAGTAATGACCGGGCCGGTTATCAGCCCCAGCATTTT.